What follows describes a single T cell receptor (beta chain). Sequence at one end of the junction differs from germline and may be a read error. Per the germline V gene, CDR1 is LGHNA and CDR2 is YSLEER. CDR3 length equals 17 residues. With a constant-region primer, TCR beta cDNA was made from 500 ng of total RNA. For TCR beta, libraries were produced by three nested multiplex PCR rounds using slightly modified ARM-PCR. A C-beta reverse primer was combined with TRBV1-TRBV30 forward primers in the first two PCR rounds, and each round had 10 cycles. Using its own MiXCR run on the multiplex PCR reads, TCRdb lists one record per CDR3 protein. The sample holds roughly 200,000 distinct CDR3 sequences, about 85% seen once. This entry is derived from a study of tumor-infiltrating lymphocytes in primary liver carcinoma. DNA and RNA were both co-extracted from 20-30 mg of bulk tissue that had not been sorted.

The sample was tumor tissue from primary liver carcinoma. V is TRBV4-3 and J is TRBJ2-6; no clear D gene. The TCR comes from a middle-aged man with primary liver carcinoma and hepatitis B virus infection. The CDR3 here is CASSQDGFRSGVNVLTF. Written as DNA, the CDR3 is TGCGCTAGCAGCCAAGATGGGTTCCGCTCTGGGGTCAACGTCCTGACTTTC.